The entry that follows covers one TCR beta chain sequence. Germline-derived CDR1 and CDR2 are SGHTA and FQGNSA. This CDR3 comprises 14 residues. V lost 5 bases and J lost 6; bases outside the gene matches: 9. Data came from immunoSEQ multiplex PCR; TCRdb stores just in-frame clones and leaves some out. The sample holds some 180,000 clones, approximately 87% seen once. The data derive from a study of blood T cell repertoires in COVID-19. The sample comprised peripheral blood. This chain joins TRBV7-2 and TRBJ2-7; 8 bases fit TRBD2. This TCR was recovered from a man aged 70 or older with active or convalescent COVID-19. The chain's CDR3 is CASSPRRGGREQYF. CDR3 coding DNA: TGTGCCAGCAGCCCCCGTCGGGGGGGCCGCGAGCAGTACTTC.